Below are 18 T cell receptor beta chains sequenced from a single sample in a study of blood T cell repertoires in COVID-19. The method was immunoSEQ multiplex PCR; TCRdb's version includes in-frame clones alone and lacks a portion of them. The sample holds roughly 35,000 clones, 70% to 80% seen once. Sequenced: peripheral blood. The source of these receptors is a man older than 75 with acute or convalescent COVID-19.

This clone was seen many times. The chain carries TRBV7-8 and TRBJ1-1; a weak D match, TRBD1 (6 bases). There are 15 residues in the CDR3. Germline values: CDR1 SGHVS, CDR2 FQNEAQ. Trimming removed 5 bases at V and 5 bases at J, with 18 bases between. CDR3 sequence reads: CASSTGRGGKTEAFF. The DNA of the CDR3 is TGTGCCAGCAGCACAGGGCGAGGGGGAAAAACTGAAGCTTTCTTT.

The rearrangement links TRBV27 to TRBJ2-3; D possibly corresponds to TRBD2 (6 bases). This CDR3 is 16 amino acids long. The V end was cut by 3 bases, the J end by 0 bases, with 13 bases between. CDR1 MNHEY and CDR2 SMNVEV come from the germline V gene (reference sequence). This CDR3 reads CASSFGLALSTDTQYF. The CDR3 DNA is TGTGCCAGCAGTTTCGGGCTAGCGCTAAGCACAGATACGCAGTATTTT.

CDR3 nucleotide sequence: TGTGCCAGCAGCAGAAATACAGGACTAGCGAGGAACAATGAGCAGTTCTTC. It is translated as CASSRNTGLARNNEQFF. This chain uses TRBV25-1 with TRBJ2-1; the match to TRBD2 covers 9 bases. The length of the CDR3 is 17 residues. V dropped 6 bases and J dropped 5; count of bases not matched to a gene: 14. Germline CDR1 reads MGHDK; CDR2 reads SYGVNS. The whole variable domain, remainder taken from reference TRBV25-1 and TRBJ2-1, is EADIYQTPRYLVIGTGKKITLECSQTMGHDKMYWYQQDPGMELHLIHYSYGVNSTEKGDLSSESTVSRIRTEHFPLTLESARPSHTSQYLCASSRNTGLARNNEQFFGPGTRLTVL.

J is TRBJ2-5 and V is TRBV12-5, with 8 bases identical to TRBD2. The J segment lost 3 bases and the V segment lost 1 base, leaving 13 bases of the junction unmatched. Germline loops: CDR1 LGHNT, CDR2 FRNRAP. CDR3 length: 18 amino acids. The CDR3 is CASGLEGAGGPKKETQYF. The CDR3 nucleotides are TGTGCTAGTGGTTTGGAGGGTGCGGGAGGCCCGAAAAAAGAGACCCAGTACTTC.

The genes are TRBV5-1 and TRBJ2-7; weak D call: TRBD1 (6 bases). Germline CDR1 reads SGHRS; CDR2 reads YFSETQ. V lost 0 bases and J lost 7, with 14 bases in between. There are 14 residues in the CDR3. The CDR3 region has the DNA TGCGCCAGCAGCTTGGACAGGGTTGATCGAGAGCAGTACTTC. This sequence encodes CASSLDRVDREQYF.

The V call is TRBV27, the J call TRBJ1-5; no firm D call. Per germline, CDR1 MNHEY and CDR2 SMNVEV (reference sequence). The ends were cut back, 6 bases at V and 1 base at J, with 25 bases in the middle. CDR3 length equals 19 residues. This CDR3 is CASSTTKLQAGKSNQPQHF. In DNA form, the CDR3 reads TGTGCCAGCAGCACGACGAAATTACAAGCAGGAAAGAGCAATCAGCCCCAGCATTTT.

V is TRBV11-2 and J is TRBJ2-5; D might be TRBD2 (6 bases). The CDR3 runs 15 residues. With 4 bases removed from V and 7 bases from J, the gap between germline ends came to 19 bases. Germline CDR1 is SGHAT and CDR2 is FQNNGV. This CDR3 reads CASSSSPGLGGTQYF. The CDR3 nucleotides are TGTGCCAGCAGCTCCTCACCCGGTCTCGGGGGGACCCAGTACTTC.

The chain is built from TRBV30 and TRBJ2-4; TRBD2 matches 10 bases. V shed 0 bases and J 14 bases; nucleotides not matched to a gene: 4. Germline V gene lookup returns CDR1 GTSNPN and CDR2 SVGIG (reference sequence). The CDR3 extends over 12 amino acids. The chain's CDR3 is CAWSVGTSAEYF. CDR3 in DNA: TGTGCCTGGAGTGTGGGGACTAGCGCGGAGTACTTC.

This clone was counted a single time. The chain carries TRBV5-8 and TRBJ2-5, with TRBD1 matching over 12 bases. CDR3 size: 15 residues. Germline V CDR1 and CDR2: SGHTS, YDEGEE. J was trimmed by 4 bases and V by 4 bases; bases with no gene match: 5. As DNA, the CDR3 is TGTGCCAGCAGCACCGGGACAGGGGGCGGAGAGACCCAGTACTTC. It specifies CASSTGTGGGETQYF.

This rearrangement joins TRBV3-1 (or the pseudogene TRBV3-2) to TRBJ1-4; the D gene is possibly TRBD1 (5 bases). Trimming cost V 3 bases and J 10 bases, with 18 bases left between them. This CDR3 is built from 15 residues. The germline CDR1 and CDR2 sequences are LGHDT and YNNKEL (reference sequence). DNA of the CDR3: TGTGCCAGCAGCCAGGGGCCGGAGCGAGTCGGAAAACTGTTTTTT. Encoded protein: CASSQGPERVGKLFF.

The sample holds a few counts of this clone. The rearrangement links TRBV6-2 or TRBV6-3 to TRBJ1-1, with TRBD1 matching over 10 bases. The CDR3 sequence is 14 residues long. Germline-derived CDR1 and CDR2 are MNHEY and SVGEGT. The V segment lost 6 bases and the J segment 6 bases; nucleotides outside the gene matches: 7. In DNA form, the CDR3 reads TGTGCCAGCAGCGGACAGGGGGTAACCGCTGAAGCTTTCTTT. Its protein is CASSGQGVTAEAFF.

This sequence joins TRBV3-1 (or the pseudogene TRBV3-2) and TRBJ2-7, with a possible D match to TRBD1 (5 bases). The V gene lost 0 bases and the J gene lost 6 bases, with 9 bases spanning the gap. Per germline, CDR1 LGHDT and CDR2 YNNKEL (reference sequence). The CDR3 runs to 13 residues. The CDR3 loop is CASSQDRRGEQYF. Written as DNA, the CDR3 is TGTGCCAGCAGCCAAGATCGAAGGGGCGAGCAGTACTTC.

This rearrangement joins TRBV9 to TRBJ1-1, with TRBD1 matching over 9 bases. Germline trimming cut 2 bases from V and 1 base from J; bases unmatched to any gene: 3. CDR3 size: 15 residues. Germline assignment: CDR1 SGDLS and CDR2 YYNGEE. This chain's CDR3 is CASSVTGGANTEAFF. CDR3 nucleotide sequence: TGTGCCAGCAGCGTCACAGGGGGCGCGAACACTGAAGCTTTCTTT.

The CDR3 region is CAWSSGVGPNQPQHF. In nucleotides, the CDR3 is TGTGCCTGGAGTTCAGGGGTCGGGCCCAATCAGCCCCAGCATTTT. The rearrangement joins TRBV30 to TRBJ1-5; possibly TRBD1 for D (6 bases). CDR3 size: 15 residues. V lost 2 bases and J lost 3, with 14 bases in between. The germline V gene encodes CDR1 GTSNPN and CDR2 SVGIG (reference sequence).

V is TRBV6-5 and J is TRBJ2-7, with D possibly matching TRBD1 (8 bases). The ends were cut back, 5 bases at V and 6 bases at J, with 20 bases in the middle. Germline V lookup: CDR1 MNHEY, CDR2 SVGAGI. The CDR3 sequence is 15 residues long. This CDR3 is CASSTRTGRAREQYF. The CDR3 DNA sequence: TGTGCCAGCAGTACTAGGACAGGGAGGGCACGCGAGCAGTACTTC.

This clone was seen more than once but under ten times. This chain uses TRBV9 with TRBJ2-1, with D possibly being TRBD2 (6 bases). The germline V gene has CDR1 SGDLS and CDR2 YYNGEE. The CDR3 runs 15 residues. Trimming left V 7 bases short and J 3 bases short, with 17 bases between. The CDR3 nucleotides read TGTGCCAGCTCCCGGGGGTCGGGCTTCTACAATGAGCAGTTCTTC. Residues: CASSRGSGFYNEQFF.

The rearrangement links TRBV30 to TRBJ2-7, with D maybe TRBD1 (6 bases). The CDR3 has 12 amino acids. V was trimmed by 3 bases and J by 4 bases, leaving 10 bases between them. CDR1 GTSNPN and CDR2 SVGIG come from the germline V gene (reference sequence). The DNA for the CDR3 is TGTGCCTGGAGACAGGGACCTTACGAGCAGTACTTC. Translating gives CAWRQGPYEQYF.

CDR3 coding DNA: TGCGCCAGCACTCGGAGTGGCCAGAAAAATTCACCCCTCCACTTT. Protein product: CASTRSGQKNSPLHF. The chain uses TRBV5-1 and TRBJ1-6; D not resolved. Trimming pared 6 bases from V and 7 bases from J, leaving 17 bases between. The CDR3 spans 15 residues. Germline V gives CDR1 SGHRS, CDR2 YFSETQ.